This T cell receptor beta chain was recorded in a study of T cells after yellow fever vaccination. Background on the study: Researchers used SMART-Seq v4 Ultra Low Input to prepare fractions that had low cell numbers. Study conclusions and caveats: Bulk-population clonotypes that are abundant could appear as contaminants in FACS-sorted repertoires.

Looked up from germline, CDR1 is LNHNV and CDR2 is YYDKDF (reference sequence). CDR3 length: 15 amino acids. V lost 3 bases to trimming and J lost 8 bases, with 16 bases between them. On this clonotype: As yet, its antigen is unknown.

TCRdb independently ran MiXCR on the 5' RACE reads; one entry per CDR3 protein. This sample has some 300,000 distinct CDR3 sequences, with under 9% found just once. Sample: CD4+ T cells sorted from PBMCs, taken 5 days after the yellow fever booster vaccination. The J gene is TRBJ1-4, the V gene TRBV15; no firm D call. The clonotype originates from a man in his late teens or twenties who received the YFV17D yellow fever vaccine. The CDR3 DNA sequence: TGTGCCACCAGCAGGGAGGTTCTGGCCGGCGAAAAACTGTTTTTT. Translation: CATSREVLAGEKLFF.